Detailed here is one T cell receptor (beta chain). The sample belongs to a study of blood T cell repertoires in COVID-19. The table came from immunoSEQ multiplex PCR; TCRdb's copy has only in-frame clones and leaves some out. The sample consists of about 310,000 clones, roughly 84% of them appearing once. With 5 bases clipped from V and 4 bases from J, the junction kept 9 bases outside the gene matches. Germline V CDR1 and CDR2: SGHTA, FQGTGA. This CDR3 spans 15 amino acids. The source material was peripheral blood. V and J are TRBV7-3 and TRBJ2-5; 8 bases map to TRBD1. This TCR was sampled from a man aged 50-59 years with active or convalescent COVID-19. CDR3: CASSPGGGERETQYF. The CDR3 DNA sequence: TGTGCCAGCAGCCCAGGGGGCGGGGAGCGAGAGACCCAGTACTTC.